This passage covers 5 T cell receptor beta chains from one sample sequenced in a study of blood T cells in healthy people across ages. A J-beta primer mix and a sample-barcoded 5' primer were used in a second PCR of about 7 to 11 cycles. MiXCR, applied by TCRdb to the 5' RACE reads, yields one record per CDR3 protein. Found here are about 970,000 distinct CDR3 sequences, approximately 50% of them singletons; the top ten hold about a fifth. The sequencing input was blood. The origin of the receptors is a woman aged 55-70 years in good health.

For the CDR3, the DNA is TGTGCCAGCAGCCTATTGGGACACCAAGAGACCCAGTACTTC. Translating gives CASSLLGHQETQYF. The rearrangement uses TRBV7-7 and TRBJ2-5, with D perhaps TRBD1 or TRBD2 (5 bases each). The V gene lost 5 bases and the J gene lost 0 bases, with 10 bases spanning the gap. CDR3 length equals 14 residues. Per the germline V gene, CDR1 is SSHAT and CDR2 is FNYEAQ (reference sequence).

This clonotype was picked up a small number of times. The CDR3 sequence is CSAGGLNKGRGSYEQYF. The CDR3 nucleotides read TGCAGTGCTGGAGGCTTAAATAAGGGAAGAGGCTCCTACGAGCAGTACTTC. The chain has TRBV20-1 and TRBJ2-7; the D gene is possibly TRBD2 (5 bases). Germline assignment: CDR1 DFQATT and CDR2 SNEGSKA (reference sequence). CDR3 length equals 17 residues. Trimming removed 5 bases from V and 0 bases from J, with 23 bases in between.

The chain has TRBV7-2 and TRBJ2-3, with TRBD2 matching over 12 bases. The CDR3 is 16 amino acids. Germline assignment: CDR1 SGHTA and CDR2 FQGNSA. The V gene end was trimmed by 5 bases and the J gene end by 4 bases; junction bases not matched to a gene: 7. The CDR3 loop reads CASSEGLAGGADTQYF. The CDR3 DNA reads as TGTGCCAGCAGCGAGGGCCTAGCGGGGGGGGCAGATACGCAGTATTTT.

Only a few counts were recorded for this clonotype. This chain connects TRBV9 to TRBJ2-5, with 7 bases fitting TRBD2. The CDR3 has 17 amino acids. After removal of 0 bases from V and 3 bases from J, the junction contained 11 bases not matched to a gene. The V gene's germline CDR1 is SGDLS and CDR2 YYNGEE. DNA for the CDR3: TGTGCCAGCAGCGTAGGTTTGGGGAGGGCTTTGGAAGAGACCCAGTACTTC. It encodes CASSVGLGRALEETQYF.

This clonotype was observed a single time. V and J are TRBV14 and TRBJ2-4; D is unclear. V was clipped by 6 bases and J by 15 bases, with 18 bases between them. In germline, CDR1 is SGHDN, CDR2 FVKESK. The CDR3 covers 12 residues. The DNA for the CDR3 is TGTGCCAGCAGTCACCAGGTGCCGGAGCGGTACTTC. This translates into CASSHQVPERYF.